This T cell receptor (beta chain) was captured in a study of shared clonotypes between healthy human individuals. Template for every sorted-subset replicate PCR totaled about 200 ng DNA, around 33,000 T cell genomes. The data were produced by immunoSEQ multiplex PCR, yet TCRdb's version contains in-frame clones alone and is incomplete. The repertoire holds 1.4 million or so clones, with approximately 98.5% as singletons. Study-level points and caveats: Larger estimated richness was generally seen in naive subsets than in memory subsets.

The CDR3 has 17 amino acids. CDR1 is MDHEN and CDR2 is SYDVKM in the germline V gene. Trimming removed 1 base from V and 1 base from J; junction bases left unmatched: 5. A word on this clone: The target antigen is unknown.

Specimen: naive CD4+ T cells sorted from blood. The subset here: CD45RA+ positively selected. The receptor's source is a man aged 25 to 45 in good health. The chain uses TRBV28 and TRBJ2-7; TRBD2 matches at 12 bases. The CDR3 region is CASSLSLAGGFSYEQYF. As DNA, the CDR3 is TGTGCCAGCAGTTTATCCCTAGCGGGAGGGTTTTCCTACGAGCAGTACTTC. Filled out from reference TRBV28 and TRBJ2-7, the complete variable domain reads DVKVTQSSRYLVKRTGEKVFLECVQDMDHENMFWYRQDPGLGLRLIYFSYDVKMKEKGDIPEGYSVSREKKERFSLILESASTNQTSMYLCASSLSLAGGFSYEQYFGPGTRLTVT.